Following are 27 T cell receptor beta chains from one sample sequenced in a study of blood T cell repertoires in COVID-19. Clones were read by immunoSEQ multiplex PCR, and TCRdb kept only the in-frame ones, dropping some. The sample yields tens of thousands of clones, about 85% seen once. Specimen: peripheral blood. The receptors come from a man aged 55 to 70 with COVID-19, enrolled during active disease.

The V call is TRBV5-1, the J call TRBJ2-7, with TRBD2 identical over 8 bases. Germline CDR1 and CDR2: SGHRS and YFSETQ. V shed 4 bases and J 6 bases; nucleotides not matched to a gene: 9. The length of the CDR3 is 14 residues. CDR3 sequence reads: CASSPGGPLVEQYF. The DNA for the CDR3 is TGCGCCAGCAGCCCGGGAGGGCCTCTCGTCGAGCAGTACTTC.

The V and J genes are TRBV6-5 and TRBJ2-5, with D possibly being TRBD1 (6 bases). The CDR3 covers 14 residues. CDR1 is MNHEY, CDR2 SVGAGI, per germline. The ends were cut back, 6 bases at V and 7 bases at J, with 18 bases in the middle. This chain's CDR3 is CASSRYTGKGTQYF. DNA of the CDR3: TGTGCCAGCAGCCGATATACAGGGAAGGGGACCCAGTACTTC.

V is TRBV20-1 and J is TRBJ1-4; D ambiguous. The germline V gene has CDR1 DFQATT and CDR2 SNEGSKA (reference sequence). CDR3 length: 11 residues. The ends were cut back, 0 bases at V and 7 bases at J, with 3 bases in the middle. The CDR3 DNA reads as TGCAGTGCTAGAGACGGTGAAAAACTGTTTTTT. The encoded protein is CSARDGEKLFF.

This rearrangement joins TRBV29-1 to TRBJ2-7, with 9 nucleotides matching TRBD1. Trimming at V came to 4 bases and at J to 5 bases, leaving 9 bases not matched to a gene. This CDR3 has 14 amino acids. Germline CDR1 and CDR2: SQVTM and ANQGSEA. CDR3 region: CSVAHTGGRDEQYF. The CDR3 bases are TGCAGCGTTGCCCATACAGGGGGCCGCGACGAGCAGTACTTC.

The rearrangement uses TRBV4-1 and TRBJ1-1; 9 positions agree with TRBD1. V shed 0 bases and J 3 bases; nucleotides not matched to a gene: 5. Germline V gene lookup returns CDR1 MGHRA and CDR2 YSYEKL. There are 16 residues in the CDR3. The CDR3 DNA reads TGCGCCAGCAGCCAAGAAGTGGGGACAGGGTACACTGAAGCTTTCTTT. Translated, it gives CASSQEVGTGYTEAFF.

The rearrangement joins TRBV7-2 to TRBJ2-7; the D gene is possibly TRBD2 (5 bases). This CDR3 is built from 16 residues. Deletions cut 5 bases from V and 1 base from J, with 18 bases between. Germline values: CDR1 SGHTA, CDR2 FQGNSA. The DNA of the CDR3 is TGTGCCAGCAGCGCCCGCGGGCCAGGTGGGTCCTACGAGCAGTACTTC. Translating it yields CASSARGPGGSYEQYF.

The chain couples TRBV4-1 to TRBJ2-3; no firm D call. The CDR3 length is 16 residues. V was clipped by 0 bases and J by 6 bases, with 16 bases between them. CDR1 MGHRA and CDR2 YSYEKL come from the germline V gene. CDR3 residues: CASSQDVAGASDTQYF. DNA of the CDR3: TGCGCCAGCAGCCAAGACGTAGCCGGTGCGTCCGATACGCAGTATTTT.

The V call is TRBV7-2, the J call TRBJ2-1, with a weak D call TRBD2 (6 bases). The CDR3 has 14 amino acids. CDR1 is SGHTA, CDR2 FQGNSA, per germline. V lost 1 base, J lost 8 bases, and 12 bases lay in between. This CDR3 reads CASSLVGGDDEQFF. In nucleotides, the CDR3 is TGTGCCAGCAGCTTAGTCGGAGGGGACGATGAGCAGTTCTTC.

The chain is built from TRBV23-1 and TRBJ2-3, with 9 positions matching TRBD2. TRBV23-1 is labeled an ORF, and its function is uncertain. CDR3 size: 15 residues. Trimming removed 8 bases from V and 5 bases from J; junction bases left unmatched: 11. The CDR3: CASEHNSGSGDTQYF. The CDR3 nucleotides are TGCGCCAGCGAACACAATAGCGGGAGCGGAGATACGCAGTATTTT.

The chain links TRBV10-3 to TRBJ2-7; maybe TRBD2 (6 bases). V lost 4 bases and J lost 3, with 10 bases in between. The CDR3 is made up of 13 amino acids. CDR1 is ENHRY, CDR2 SYGVKD, per germline. The CDR3 spells CAISGGTGYEQYF. CDR3 nucleotides: TGTGCCATCAGTGGGGGGACTGGCTACGAGCAGTACTTC.

The chain uses TRBV24-1 and TRBJ2-3, with 7 bases lining up with TRBD1. Trimming removed 4 bases from V and 1 base from J; junction bases left unmatched: 7. This CDR3 is built from 16 residues. Germline V gives CDR1 KGHDR, CDR2 SFDVKD. The CDR3 protein is CATSERQGRGTDTQYF. CDR3 bases: TGTGCCACCAGTGAGAGACAGGGCCGGGGCACAGATACGCAGTATTTT.

The genes are TRBV27 and TRBJ2-5; 10 bases agree with TRBD1. The CDR3 length is 15 residues. CDR1 and CDR2 from the germline V gene are MNHEY and SMNVEV (reference sequence). The junction had 9 bases not matched to a gene; V was cut back by 4 bases and J by 7 bases. CDR3 DNA: TGTGCCAGCAGTTCCACGACAGGGGGCTTGGGGACCCAGTACTTC. Its translation: CASSSTTGGLGTQYF.

The V call is TRBV9, the J call TRBJ1-2; a possible D gene is TRBD1 (5 bases). V was cut by 0 bases and J by 1 base, with 7 bases left in between. Germline V gives CDR1 SGDLS, CDR2 YYNGEE. This CDR3 is built from 14 residues. Here the CDR3 DNA reads TGTGCCAGCAGCGTAGCAGGGATTAACTATGGCTACACCTTC. Amino acid sequence: CASSVAGINYGYTF.

The V gene is TRBV7-9, the J gene TRBJ2-7, with D possibly being TRBD2 (6 bases). The V gene's germline CDR1 is SEHNR and CDR2 FQNEAQ (reference sequence). The CDR3 sequence is 15 residues long. V was clipped by 5 bases and J by 2 bases, with 16 bases between them. DNA for the CDR3: TGTGCCAGCAGCCCCCCGGCTAGCGTTCCCTACGAGCAGTACTTC. It codes for CASSPPASVPYEQYF.

V gene TRBV30 combines with J gene TRBJ1-5; possible D gene TRBD1, 5 bases. There are 13 residues in the CDR3. CDR1 and CDR2 from the germline V gene are GTSNPN and SVGIG (reference sequence). CDR3 nucleotides: TGTGCTGCTGGCAGGGCCTTCAATCAGCCCCAGCATTTT. This gives the protein CAAGRAFNQPQHF.

This clone was picked up a small number of times. This rearrangement joins TRBV24-1 to TRBJ2-1; 8 bases agree with TRBD1. In germline, CDR1 is KGHDR, CDR2 SFDVKD. This CDR3 has 11 residues. Unmatched junction bases numbered 9, after V lost 10 bases and J lost 14 bases. Here the CDR3 reads CATYGQGLEFF. The CDR3, as DNA: TGTGCCACATATGGACAGGGCCTGGAGTTCTTC.

The chain combines TRBV6-5 with TRBJ1-5; D not certain. Germline values: CDR1 MNHEY, CDR2 SVGAGI. The CDR3 contains 15 residues. Trimming pared 5 bases from V and 1 base from J, leaving 12 bases between. The CDR3 region has the DNA TGTGCCAGCAGTCCCGCGGTATGGAGCAATCAGCCCCAGCATTTT. Translating it yields CASSPAVWSNQPQHF.

The chain recombines TRBV10-3 with TRBJ1-1; tentatively, D is TRBD1 (5 bases). V lost 6 bases and J lost 3, with 8 bases in between. CDR1 is ENHRY and CDR2 is SYGVKD in the germline V gene. CDR3 size: 12 residues. DNA for the CDR3: TGTGCCATCAGCGGGGGAGACACTGAAGCTTTCTTT. This translates into CAISGGDTEAFF.

This chain joins TRBV20-1 and TRBJ1-1, with D unresolved. Per germline, CDR1 DFQATT and CDR2 SNEGSKA (reference sequence). The CDR3 length is 11 residues. V lost 1 base, J lost 8 bases, and 8 bases lay in between. CDR3 coding DNA: TGCAGTGCTAGAGTGCCTGGCGAAGCTTTCTTT. This codes for CSARVPGEAFF.

The chain recombines TRBV7-2 with TRBJ2-2, with D possibly TRBD2 on 5 matching bases. The CDR3 spans 14 residues. The germline V gene encodes CDR1 SGHTA and CDR2 FQGNSA. V was cut by 1 base and J by 9 bases, with 12 bases left in between. The CDR3 DNA reads as TGTGCCAGCAGCTTAGAGTTAGCGTACCGGGAGCTGTTTTTT. This encodes CASSLELAYRELFF.

The V gene is TRBV14, the J gene TRBJ2-5; the match to TRBD2 covers 12 bases. Trimming cost V 4 bases and J 2 bases; bases outside gene matches: 5. This CDR3 is built from 16 residues. The V gene's germline CDR1 is SGHDN and CDR2 FVKESK. The CDR3 is CASSPGTSGPQETQYF. The CDR3 region has the DNA TGTGCCAGCAGCCCCGGGACTAGCGGGCCTCAAGAGACCCAGTACTTC.

V usage is TRBV29-1 and J usage is TRBJ2-1, with a weak D call TRBD2 (5 bases). Trimming stripped 2 bases from V and 6 bases from J, with 11 bases between. CDR1 and CDR2 (germline): SQVTM, ANQGSEA. The CDR3 covers 13 residues. In nucleotides, the CDR3 is TGCAGCGTTGAACTGACTATCCCCAATGAGCAGTTCTTC. As protein: CSVELTIPNEQFF.

The gene calls are TRBV28 and TRBJ2-5; 8 bases agree with TRBD1. V shed 5 bases, J shed 5 bases, and the junction held 13 bases outside the gene matches. This CDR3 has 16 amino acids. Germline CDR1 is MDHEN and CDR2 is SYDVKM. The CDR3 is CASSGQGAGSLETQYF. The CDR3 DNA sequence: TGTGCCAGCAGTGGTCAGGGGGCCGGTTCGTTGGAGACCCAGTACTTC.

In its sample, this clone was seen once. The rearrangement links TRBV30 to TRBJ2-3; TRBD2 matches 9 bases. CDR1 is GTSNPN and CDR2 is SVGIG in the germline V gene (reference sequence). CDR3 size: 14 residues. J was trimmed by 6 bases and V by 2 bases; bases with no gene match: 6. The CDR3 sequence: CAWSHRTSADTQYF. The CDR3 DNA sequence: TGTGCCTGGAGTCATAGGACTAGCGCCGATACGCAGTATTTT.

The J gene is TRBJ1-6, the V gene TRBV19, with D tentatively TRBD1 (5 bases). Looked up from germline, CDR1 is LNHDA and CDR2 is SQIVND (reference sequence). CDR3 length equals 16 residues. Trimming pared 0 bases from V and 8 bases from J, leaving 14 bases between. CDR3 residues: CASSIDLGAFDSPLHF. The CDR3 DNA follows: TGTGCCAGTAGTATAGATCTTGGGGCGTTCGATTCACCCCTCCACTTT.

This chain links TRBV2 with TRBJ2-2; 8 positions match TRBD2. CDR3 length: 18 residues. Germline CDR1 SNHLY, CDR2 FYNNEI. V shed 1 base, J shed 5 bases, and the junction held 12 bases outside the gene matches. CDR3 DNA sequence: TGTGCCAGCAGTGAAGAGGGGGGAGCGGGAGTTATGACCGGGGAGCTGTTTTTT. Protein: CASSEEGGAGVMTGELFF.

This clone has just one count. The chain combines TRBV3-1 (or the pseudogene TRBV3-2) with TRBJ2-7; D perhaps matches TRBD1 (5 bases). This CDR3 contains 13 residues. Germline-derived CDR1 and CDR2 are LGHDT and YNNKEL (reference sequence). Trimming removed 4 bases at V and 2 bases at J, with 9 bases between. The DNA for the CDR3 is TGTGCCAGCAGCCCCCCAGGGCCCTACGAGCAGTACTTC. Its protein product is CASSPPGPYEQYF.